Shown below are 2 T cell receptor beta chains from a single sample sequenced in a study of spatial heterogeneity in lung cancer. Regarding the study as a whole: Tumor mutation count correlated with how many alpha and beta TCRs expanded intratumorally.

TCRdb analysed the 5' RACE reads with MiXCR anew, one entry per CDR3 protein. This repertoire shows roughly 3,400 distinct CDR3 sequences, approximately 7.6% found once; its top ten account for approximately 11%. For these TCRs, the target antigens are not known. Time point noted: sample taken at primary tumor resection. The sample consisted of lung tumor tissue, taken at surgery. All receptors derive from a male donor with early-stage non-small cell lung cancer.

In its sample, this clonotype was seen many times. V gene TRBV25-1 combines with J gene TRBJ2-1; no firm D call. The CDR3 extends over 14 amino acids. Trimming removed 0 bases at V and 8 bases at J, with 11 bases between. Germline V CDR1 and CDR2: MGHDK, SYGVNS. DNA for the CDR3: TGTGCCAGCAGTGAATATGTTAGTGAGGATGAGCAGTTCTTC. It yields the protein CASSEYVSEDEQFF.

This clonotype is termed medium-sized. The CDR3 is CSASSSGGKDTQYF. DNA of the CDR3: TGCAGTGCTAGTTCTAGCGGGGGAAAGGATACGCAGTATTTT. The chain has TRBV20-1 and TRBJ2-3; TRBD2 agrees at 10 bases. With 3 bases clipped from V and 6 bases from J, the junction kept 6 bases outside the gene matches. The germline V gene encodes CDR1 DFQATT and CDR2 SNEGSKA (reference sequence). The CDR3 is 14 residues long.